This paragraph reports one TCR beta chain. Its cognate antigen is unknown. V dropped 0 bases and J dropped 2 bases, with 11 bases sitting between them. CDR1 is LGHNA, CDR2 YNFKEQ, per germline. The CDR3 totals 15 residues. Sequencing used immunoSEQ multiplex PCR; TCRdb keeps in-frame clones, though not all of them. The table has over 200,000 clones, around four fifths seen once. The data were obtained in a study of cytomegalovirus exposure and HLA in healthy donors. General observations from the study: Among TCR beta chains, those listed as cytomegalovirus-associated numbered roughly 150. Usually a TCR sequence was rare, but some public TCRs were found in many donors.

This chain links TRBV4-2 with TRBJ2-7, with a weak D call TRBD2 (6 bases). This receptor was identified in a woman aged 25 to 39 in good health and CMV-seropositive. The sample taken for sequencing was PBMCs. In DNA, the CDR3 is TGTGCCAGCAGCCAAGATCCTAGCGACCCCTACGAGCAGTACTTC. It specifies CASSQDPSDPYEQYF.